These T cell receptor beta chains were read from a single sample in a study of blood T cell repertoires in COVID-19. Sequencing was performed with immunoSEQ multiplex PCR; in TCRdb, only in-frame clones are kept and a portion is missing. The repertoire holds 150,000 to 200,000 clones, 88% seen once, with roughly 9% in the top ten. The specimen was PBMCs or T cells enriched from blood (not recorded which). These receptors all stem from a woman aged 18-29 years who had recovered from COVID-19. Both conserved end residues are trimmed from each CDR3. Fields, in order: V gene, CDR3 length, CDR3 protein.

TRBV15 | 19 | ATSREGLGQILAGGYNEQF
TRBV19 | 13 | ASSIGRGFQETQY
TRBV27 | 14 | ASSLSATGANYGYT
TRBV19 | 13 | ASSVNGATNEKLF
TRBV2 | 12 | ASLRGGFTDTQY
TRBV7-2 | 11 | AIKGQGDSPLH
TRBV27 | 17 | ASSLRSGGRAFNGNEQF
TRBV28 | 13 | ASSFGDRGNYGYT
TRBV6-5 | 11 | ASLRGRGAEAF
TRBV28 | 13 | ASSRTGWFGEKLF
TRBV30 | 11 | AWSPGDYYEQY
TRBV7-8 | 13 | ASSLVRTGRYEQY
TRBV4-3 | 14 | ASSQDGSQRGNTIY
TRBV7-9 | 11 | ASSSNRDSPLH
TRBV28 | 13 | ASSLRSRAGQPQH
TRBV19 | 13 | ASRTQAGGNQPQH
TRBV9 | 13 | ASSAGGAGNQPQH
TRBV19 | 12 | ASIRGRGDYGYT
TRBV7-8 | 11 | ASSLRGAGTQY
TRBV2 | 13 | ASSPGLAGYNEQF
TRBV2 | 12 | ASSIEGTNQPQH
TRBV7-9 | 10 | ASSRGGGPQF
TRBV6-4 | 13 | ASSPGQGLTGELF
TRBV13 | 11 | ASSLGLAETQY
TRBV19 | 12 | ASSYGQGNYGYT
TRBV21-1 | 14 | ASSRGPSTLVYGYT
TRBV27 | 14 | ASSTIAGPTYNEQF
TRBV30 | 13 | AWSPLAGDTGELF
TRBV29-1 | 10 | SVARGQTEAF
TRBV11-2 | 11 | ASSLSSTGELF
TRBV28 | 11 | AAGGSGYNEQF
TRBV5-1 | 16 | ASSLGGITGGKGNIQY
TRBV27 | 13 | ASSPGTGGPYEQY
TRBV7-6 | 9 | ASSFEGGKY
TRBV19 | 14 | ASTQGQGILHYGYT
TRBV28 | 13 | ASRPGQGLYQPQH
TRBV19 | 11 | AVARGAYNEQF